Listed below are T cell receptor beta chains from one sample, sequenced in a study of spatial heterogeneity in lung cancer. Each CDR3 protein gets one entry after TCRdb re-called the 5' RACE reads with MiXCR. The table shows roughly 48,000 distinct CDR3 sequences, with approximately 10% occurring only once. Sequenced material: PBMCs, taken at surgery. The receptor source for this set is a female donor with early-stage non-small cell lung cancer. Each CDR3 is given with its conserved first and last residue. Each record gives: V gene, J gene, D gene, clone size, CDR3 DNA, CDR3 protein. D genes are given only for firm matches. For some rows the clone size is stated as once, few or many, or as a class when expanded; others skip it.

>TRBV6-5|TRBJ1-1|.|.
TGTGCCAGCAGTTACTCCGGGGGGGAAACTGAAGCTTTCTTT
CASSYSGGETEAFF
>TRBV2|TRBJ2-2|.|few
TGTGCCAGCAGCCCAACAGGGTTTGGGGCCGGGGAGCTGTTTTTT
CASSPTGFGAGELFF
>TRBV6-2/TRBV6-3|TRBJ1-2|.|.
TGTGCCAGCAGTTACGACCCAGGGACATCCTATGGCTACACCTTC
CASSYDPGTSYGYTF
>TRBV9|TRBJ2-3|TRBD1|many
TGTGCCAGCAGCAGGGGGCGAACAGATACGCAGTATTTT
CASSRGRTDTQYF
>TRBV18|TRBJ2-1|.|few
TGTGCCAGCTCTTCCGCGGGGGGACAGGGCTACAATGAGCAGTTCTTC
CASSSAGGQGYNEQFF
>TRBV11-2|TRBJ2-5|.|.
TGTGCCAGCAGCCCATGGGGGGCAGAGACCCAGTACTTC
CASSPWGAETQYF
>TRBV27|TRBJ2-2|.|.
TGTGCCAGCAGGAAAAACAGGGCGAACACCGGGGAGCTGTTTTTT
CASRKNRANTGELFF
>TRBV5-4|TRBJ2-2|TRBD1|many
TGTGCCAGCAGCGCGACAGGGGGCACCGGGGAGCTGTTTTTT
CASSATGGTGELFF
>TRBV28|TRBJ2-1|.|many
TGTGCCAGCAGTTTATTGGGAGGAGGGTACAATGAGCAGTTCTTC
CASSLLGGGYNEQFF
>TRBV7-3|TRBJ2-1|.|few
TGTGCCAGCAGCTTATTACGCACCTCCTACAATGAGCAGTTCTTC
CASSLLRTSYNEQFF
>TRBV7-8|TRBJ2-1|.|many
TGTGCCAGCAGCTTAGCGGGGACCTACAATGAGCAGTTCTTC
CASSLAGTYNEQFF
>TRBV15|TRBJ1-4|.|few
TGTGCCACCAGCAGAGTGCTAAATGAAAAACTGTTTTTT
CATSRVLNEKLFF
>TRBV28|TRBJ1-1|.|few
TGTGCCAGTCGGACCGTGGCCTTCTCCGGCACTGAAGCTTTCTTT
CASRTVAFSGTEAFF
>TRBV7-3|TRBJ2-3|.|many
TGTGCCAGCAGCCTAAGGGGGGGGACAGATACGCAGTATTTT
CASSLRGGTDTQYF
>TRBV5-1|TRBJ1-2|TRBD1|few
TGCGCCAGCAGTCCACAGGGGGTCTATGGCTACACCTTC
CASSPQGVYGYTF
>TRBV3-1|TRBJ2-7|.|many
TGTGCCAGCAGCCCACTTGGGGGCCCCTACGAGCAGTACTTC
CASSPLGGPYEQYF
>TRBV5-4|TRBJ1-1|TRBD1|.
TGTGCCAGCAGCGCCCTCACACAGGGGACTGAAGCTTTCTTT
CASSALTQGTEAFF
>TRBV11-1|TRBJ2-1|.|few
TGTGCCAGCAGCTCCCCTTGGGGCTCCTACAATGAGCAGTTCTTC
CASSSPWGSYNEQFF
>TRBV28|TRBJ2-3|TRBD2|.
TGTGCCAGCAGTTTAGATCAGCGGGGGGGAAAGAATACGCAGTATTTT
CASSLDQRGGKNTQYF
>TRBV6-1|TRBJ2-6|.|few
TGTGCCAGCAGTGCCGTTGGCATCGGGGCGTTTGGGGCCAACGTCCTGACTTTC
CASSAVGIGAFGANVLTF
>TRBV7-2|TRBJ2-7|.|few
TGTGCCAGCAGCTTAGCCAGGGGCGAGCAGTACTTC
CASSLARGEQYF
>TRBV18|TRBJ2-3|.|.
TGTGCCAGCTCACCACGAGGGGTCACAGATACGCAGTATTTT
CASSPRGVTDTQYF
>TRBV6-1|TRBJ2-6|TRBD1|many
TGTGCCAGCAGTGAGACAGGGGAAGGGGCCAACGTCCTGACTTTC
CASSETGEGANVLTF
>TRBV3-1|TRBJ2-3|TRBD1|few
TGTGCCAGCAGCCGCCGGACAGGGGGCGCGGCAGATACGCAGTATTTT
CASSRRTGGAADTQYF
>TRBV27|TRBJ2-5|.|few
TGTGCCAGCAGTTTATCCCTGTACCAAGAGACCCAGTACTTC
CASSLSLYQETQYF
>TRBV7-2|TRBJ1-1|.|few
TGTGCCAGCAGCGCGTACAGGGTCCCTGAAGCTTTCTTT
CASSAYRVPEAFF
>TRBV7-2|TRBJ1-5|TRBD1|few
TGTGCCAGCAGCGGGGGACAGGGCAATCAGCCCCAGCATTTT
CASSGGQGNQPQHF
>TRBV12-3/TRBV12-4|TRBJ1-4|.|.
TGTGCCAGCAGTTTAAGGGAGGGGTCCGAAAAACTGTTTTTT
CASSLREGSEKLFF
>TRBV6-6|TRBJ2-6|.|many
TGTGCCAGCCTTACAGGGTCCGGGGCCAACGTCCTGACTTTC
CASLTGSGANVLTF
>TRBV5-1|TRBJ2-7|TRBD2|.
TGCGCCAGCAGCCCAAATAGCGGGCTGTTCTACGAGCAGTACTTC
CASSPNSGLFYEQYF
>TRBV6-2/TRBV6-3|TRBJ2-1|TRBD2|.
TGTGCCAGCAGGGGACCTAGCGGGGGGCCTGTCTATGAGCAGTTCTTC
CASRGPSGGPVYEQFF
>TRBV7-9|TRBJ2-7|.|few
TGTGCCAGCAGCCCGGGGGCAGGGCCCTACGAGCAGTACTTC
CASSPGAGPYEQYF
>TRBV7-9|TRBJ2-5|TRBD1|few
TGTGCCAGCAGCTTCAGACAGGGCTTCCAAGAGACCCAGTACTTC
CASSFRQGFQETQYF
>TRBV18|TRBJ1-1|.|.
TGTGCCAGCTCACCAAATCCGGCCGCCGAGGTGTTCTTT
CASSPNPAAEVFF
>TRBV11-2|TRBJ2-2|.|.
TGTGCCAGCAGCTTAACCATGATTATGGCCGGGGAGCTGTTTTTT
CASSLTMIMAGELFF
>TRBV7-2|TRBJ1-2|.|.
TGTGCCAGCAGCTTAGGGGTCCAGGTCGACGGCTACACCTTC
CASSLGVQVDGYTF
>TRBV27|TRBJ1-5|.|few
TGTGCCAGCAGCCTAACCAGCAATCAGCCCCAGCATTTT
CASSLTSNQPQHF
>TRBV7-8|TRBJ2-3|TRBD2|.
TGTGCCAGCAGCTTACGGGCTAGCGGGGGCAGCACAGATACGCAGTATTTT
CASSLRASGGSTDTQYF
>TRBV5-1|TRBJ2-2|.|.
TGCGCCAGCAGCTTGGATCTACATCTGAACACCGGGGAGCTGTTTTTT
CASSLDLHLNTGELFF
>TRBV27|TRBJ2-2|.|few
TGTGCCAGCAGTTTCCAGCATCGGACCGGGGAGCTGTTTTTT
CASSFQHRTGELFF
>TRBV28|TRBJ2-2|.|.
TGTGCCAGCAGTTTACCCCTTGTAGGCGGGGAGCTGTTTTTT
CASSLPLVGGELFF
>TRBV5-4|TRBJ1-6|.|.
TGTGCCATCCAAGCTCGGGGCGGAGCGGCAGGCAATAATTCACCCCTCCACTTT
CAIQARGGAAGNNSPLHF
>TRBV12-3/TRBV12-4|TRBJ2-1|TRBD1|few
TGTGCCAGCAAAAAACAGGGGGGAGTATACAATGAGCAGTTCTTC
CASKKQGGVYNEQFF
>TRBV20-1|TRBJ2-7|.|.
TGCAGTGCGCCGGGACCGGTGTACTGGTACGAGCAGTACTTC
CSAPGPVYWYEQYF
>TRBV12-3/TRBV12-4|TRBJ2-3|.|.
TGTGCCAGCAGTTTACCCGGGGCCATGGGCACAGATACGCAGTATTTT
CASSLPGAMGTDTQYF
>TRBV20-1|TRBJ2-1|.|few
TGCAGTGCTAGGTACCGGGGGAGTAGGCACAATGAGCAGTTCTTC
CSARYRGSRHNEQFF